The TCR beta chain described here comes from a study of spatial heterogeneity in lung cancer. Study-level results: One measure, the expanded intratumoral alpha and beta TCR count, tracked tumor mutation counts.

The library protocol tagged each TCR cDNA with a unique molecular identifier. TCRdb re-called the 5' RACE reads through MiXCR, storing one row per CDR3 protein. This table holds about 9,800 distinct CDR3 sequences, approximately 50% found once. Time point reported: sample taken at primary tumor resection. Turning to this clonotype: Its antigen is unknown. Little can be read into the size of this beta chain, an off-target read in a library designed for alpha chains.

In germline, CDR1 is PRHDT, CDR2 FYEKMQ (reference sequence). This CDR3 region has 14 residues. After removal of 5 bases from V and 2 bases from J, the junction contained 5 bases not matched to a gene. The sequencing here drew on lung tumor tissue, taken at surgery. This chain connects TRBV13 to TRBJ2-7; 8 nucleotides agree with TRBD1. This receptor was obtained from a female donor with early-stage non-small cell lung cancer. DNA for the CDR3: TGTGCCAGCAGCCTCCGGGACAGGCCCTACGAGCAGTACTTC. As protein: CASSLRDRPYEQYF.